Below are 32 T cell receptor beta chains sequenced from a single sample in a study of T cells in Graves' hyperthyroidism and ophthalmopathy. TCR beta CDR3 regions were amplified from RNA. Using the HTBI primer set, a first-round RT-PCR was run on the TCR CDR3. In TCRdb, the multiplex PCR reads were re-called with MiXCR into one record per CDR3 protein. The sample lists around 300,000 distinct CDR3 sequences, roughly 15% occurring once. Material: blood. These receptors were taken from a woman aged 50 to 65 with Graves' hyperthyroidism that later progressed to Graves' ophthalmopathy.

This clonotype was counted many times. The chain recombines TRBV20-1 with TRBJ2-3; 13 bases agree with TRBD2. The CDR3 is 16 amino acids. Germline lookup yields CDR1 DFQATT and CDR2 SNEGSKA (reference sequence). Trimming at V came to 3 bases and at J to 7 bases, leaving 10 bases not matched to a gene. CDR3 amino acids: CSASRTSGSHPNTQYF. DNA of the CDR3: TGCAGTGCTAGCCGGACTAGCGGGAGTCATCCAAATACGCAGTATTTT.

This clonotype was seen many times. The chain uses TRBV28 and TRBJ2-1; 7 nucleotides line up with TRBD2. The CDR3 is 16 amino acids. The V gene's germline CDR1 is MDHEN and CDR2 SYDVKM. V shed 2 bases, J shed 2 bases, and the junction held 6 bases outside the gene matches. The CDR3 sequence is CASSLNGGRAYNEQFF. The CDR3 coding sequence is TGTGCCAGCAGTTTAAACGGCGGGAGAGCCTACAATGAGCAGTTCTTC.

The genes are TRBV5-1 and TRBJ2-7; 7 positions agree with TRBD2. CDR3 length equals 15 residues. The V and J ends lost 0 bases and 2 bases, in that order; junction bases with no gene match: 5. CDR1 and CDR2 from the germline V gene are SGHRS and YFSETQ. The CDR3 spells CASSLGLAETYEQYF. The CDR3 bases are TGCGCCAGCAGCTTGGGGCTAGCGGAAACCTACGAGCAGTACTTC.

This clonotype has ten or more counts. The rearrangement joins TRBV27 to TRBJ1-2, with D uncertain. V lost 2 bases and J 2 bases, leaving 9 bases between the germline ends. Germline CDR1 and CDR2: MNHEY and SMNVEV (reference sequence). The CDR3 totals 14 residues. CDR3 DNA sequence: TGTGCCAGCAGTTTAGACAACAGAAACTATGGCTACACCTTC. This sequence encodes CASSLDNRNYGYTF.

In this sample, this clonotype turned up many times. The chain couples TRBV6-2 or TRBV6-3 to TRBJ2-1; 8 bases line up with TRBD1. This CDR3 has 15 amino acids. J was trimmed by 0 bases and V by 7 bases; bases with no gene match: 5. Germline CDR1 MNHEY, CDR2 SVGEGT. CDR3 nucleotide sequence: TGTGCCAGCAACCCACAGGGGGGCTCCTACAATGAGCAGTTCTTC. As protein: CASNPQGGSYNEQFF.

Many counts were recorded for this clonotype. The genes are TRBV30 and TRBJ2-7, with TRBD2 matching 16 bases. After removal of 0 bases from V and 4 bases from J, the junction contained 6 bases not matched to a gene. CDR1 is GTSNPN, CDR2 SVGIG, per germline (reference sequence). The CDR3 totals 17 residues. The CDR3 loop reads CAWSVGTSGRALYEQYF. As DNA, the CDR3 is TGTGCCTGGAGTGTCGGGACTAGCGGGAGGGCCTTGTACGAGCAGTACTTC.

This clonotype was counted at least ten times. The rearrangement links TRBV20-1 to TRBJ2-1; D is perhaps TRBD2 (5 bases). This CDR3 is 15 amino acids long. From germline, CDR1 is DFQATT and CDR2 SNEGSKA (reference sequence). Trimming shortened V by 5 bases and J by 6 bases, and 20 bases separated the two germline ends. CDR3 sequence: CSASLGGGRSNEQFF. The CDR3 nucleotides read TGCAGTGCTTCTCTAGGCGGAGGACGGTCCAATGAGCAGTTCTTC.

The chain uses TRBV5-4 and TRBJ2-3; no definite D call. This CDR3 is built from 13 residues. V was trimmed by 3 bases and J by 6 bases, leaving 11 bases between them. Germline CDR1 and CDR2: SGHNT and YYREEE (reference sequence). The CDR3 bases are TGTGCCAGCAGCTCCCGACTCGAGGATACGCAGTATTTT. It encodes CASSSRLEDTQYF. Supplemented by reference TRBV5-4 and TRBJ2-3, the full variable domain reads ETGVTQSPTHLIKTRGQQVTLRCSSQSGHNTVSWYQQALGQGPQFIFQYYREEENGRGNFPPRFSGLQFPNYSSELNVNALELDDSALYLCASSSRLEDTQYFGPGTRLTVL.

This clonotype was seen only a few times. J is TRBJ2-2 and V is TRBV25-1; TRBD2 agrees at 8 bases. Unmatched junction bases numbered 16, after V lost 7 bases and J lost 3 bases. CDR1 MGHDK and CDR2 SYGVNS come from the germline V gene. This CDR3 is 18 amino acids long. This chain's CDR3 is CASTESTSGDRDTGELFF. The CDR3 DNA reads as TGTGCCAGCACGGAATCAACTAGCGGAGATAGAGACACCGGGGAGCTGTTTTTT.

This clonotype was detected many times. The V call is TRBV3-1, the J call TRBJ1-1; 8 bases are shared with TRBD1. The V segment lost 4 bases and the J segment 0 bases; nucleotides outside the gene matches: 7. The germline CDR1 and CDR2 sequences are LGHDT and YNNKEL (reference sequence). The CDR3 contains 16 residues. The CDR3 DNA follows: TGTGCCAGCAGCCCGCGGACAGGGCCAATGAACACTGAAGCTTTCTTT. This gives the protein CASSPRTGPMNTEAFF.

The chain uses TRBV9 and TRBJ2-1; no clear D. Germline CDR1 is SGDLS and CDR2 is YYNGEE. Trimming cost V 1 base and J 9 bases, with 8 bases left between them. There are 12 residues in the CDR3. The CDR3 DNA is TGTGCCAGCAGCGTAACTCCGGGTGAGCAGTTCTTC. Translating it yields CASSVTPGEQFF.

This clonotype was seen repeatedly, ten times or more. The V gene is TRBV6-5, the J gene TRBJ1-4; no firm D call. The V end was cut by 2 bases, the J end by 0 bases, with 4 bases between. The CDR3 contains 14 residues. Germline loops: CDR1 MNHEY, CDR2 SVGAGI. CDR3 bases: TGTGCCAGCAGTTACGTTGCAACTAATGAAAAACTGTTTTTT. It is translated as CASSYVATNEKLFF.

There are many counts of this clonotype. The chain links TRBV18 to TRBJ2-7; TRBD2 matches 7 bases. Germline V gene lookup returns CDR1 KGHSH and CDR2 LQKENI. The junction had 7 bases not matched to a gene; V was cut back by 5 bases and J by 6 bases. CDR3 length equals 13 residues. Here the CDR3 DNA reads TGTGCCAGCTCAGAGGCGGGAGACTTCGAGCAGTACTTC. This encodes CASSEAGDFEQYF.

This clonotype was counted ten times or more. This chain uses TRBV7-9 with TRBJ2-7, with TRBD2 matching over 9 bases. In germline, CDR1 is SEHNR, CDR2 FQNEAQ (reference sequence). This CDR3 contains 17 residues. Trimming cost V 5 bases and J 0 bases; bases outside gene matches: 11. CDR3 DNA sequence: TGTGCCAGCAGCGCCGGGACAAGTAGCGGGAGCTCCTACGAGCAGTACTTC. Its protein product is CASSAGTSSGSSYEQYF.

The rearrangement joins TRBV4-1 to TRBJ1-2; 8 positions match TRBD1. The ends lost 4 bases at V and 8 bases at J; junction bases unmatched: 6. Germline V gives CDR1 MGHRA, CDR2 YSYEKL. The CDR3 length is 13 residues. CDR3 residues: CASSRDRGLGYTF. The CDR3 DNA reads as TGCGCCAGCAGCCGAGACAGGGGTCTGGGCTACACCTTC.

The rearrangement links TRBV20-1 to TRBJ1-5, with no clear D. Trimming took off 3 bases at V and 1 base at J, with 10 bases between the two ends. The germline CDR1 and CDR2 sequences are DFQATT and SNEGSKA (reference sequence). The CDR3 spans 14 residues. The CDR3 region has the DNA TGCAGTGCTAGGGAGCTGACCAGCAATCAGCCCCAGCATTTT. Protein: CSARELTSNQPQHF.

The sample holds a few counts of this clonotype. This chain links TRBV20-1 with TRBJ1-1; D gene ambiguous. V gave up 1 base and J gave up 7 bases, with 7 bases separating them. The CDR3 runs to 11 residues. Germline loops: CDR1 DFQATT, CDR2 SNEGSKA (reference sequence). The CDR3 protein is CSARAENEAFF. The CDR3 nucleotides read TGCAGTGCTAGAGCGGAAAATGAAGCTTTCTTT.

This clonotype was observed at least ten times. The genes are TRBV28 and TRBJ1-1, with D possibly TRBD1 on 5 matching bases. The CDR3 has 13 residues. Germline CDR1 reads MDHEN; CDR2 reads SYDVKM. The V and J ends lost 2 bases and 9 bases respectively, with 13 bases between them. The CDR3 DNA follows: TGTGCCAGCAGTTTAACCCGACAGCGTCAAGCTTTCTTT. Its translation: CASSLTRQRQAFF.

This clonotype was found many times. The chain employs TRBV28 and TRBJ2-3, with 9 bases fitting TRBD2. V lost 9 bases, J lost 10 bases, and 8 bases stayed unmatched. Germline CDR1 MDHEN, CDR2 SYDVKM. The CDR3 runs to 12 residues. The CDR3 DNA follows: TGTGCCAGTGGTAGCGGGAGCGGGGCGCAGTATTTT. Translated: CASGSGSGAQYF.

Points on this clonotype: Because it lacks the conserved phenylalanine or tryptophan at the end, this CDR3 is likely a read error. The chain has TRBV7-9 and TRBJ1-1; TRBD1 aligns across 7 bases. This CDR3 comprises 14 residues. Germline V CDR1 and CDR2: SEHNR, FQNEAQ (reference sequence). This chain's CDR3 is CASSLTQGYTGAFL. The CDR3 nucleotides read TGTGCCAGCAGCTTAACACAGGGGTACACTGGAGCTTTCCTT.

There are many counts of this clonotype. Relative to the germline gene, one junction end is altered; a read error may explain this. The chain's CDR3 is CASSLAWTSSSEQFF. The CDR3 DNA reads TGTGCCAGCAGCCTAGCCTGGACTAGTTCCAGTGAGCAGTTCTTC. The chain employs TRBV7-8 and TRBJ2-1; TRBD2 matches at 7 bases. The CDR3 spans 15 residues. Per germline, CDR1 SGHVS and CDR2 FQNEAQ.

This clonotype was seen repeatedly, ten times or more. The CDR3 here is CASSFRSGTSTDTQYF. CDR3 nucleotides: TGTGCCAGCAGCTTCAGGAGCGGTACTAGCACAGATACGCAGTATTTT. The genes are TRBV11-2 and TRBJ2-3; possible D gene TRBD2, 5 bases. This CDR3 has 16 residues. V was pared by 3 bases and J by 0 bases, with 13 bases between. Germline CDR1 reads SGHAT; CDR2 reads FQNNGV.

The CDR3 DNA is TGTGCCACCAGCAGAGATCGGGAAGAGACCCAGTACTTC. Translation gives CATSRDREETQYF. The chain carries TRBV15 and TRBJ2-5; D uncertain. The CDR3 extends over 13 amino acids. V lost 0 bases to trimming and J lost 3 bases, with 5 bases between them. Per the germline V gene, CDR1 is LNHNV and CDR2 is YYDKDF (reference sequence).

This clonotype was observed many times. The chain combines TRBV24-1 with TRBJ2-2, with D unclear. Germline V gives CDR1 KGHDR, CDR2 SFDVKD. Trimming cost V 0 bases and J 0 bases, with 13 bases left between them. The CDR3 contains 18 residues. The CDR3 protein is CATSDLRVEAPNTGELFF. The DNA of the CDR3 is TGTGCCACCAGTGATTTGCGGGTAGAAGCACCGAACACCGGGGAGCTGTTTTTT.

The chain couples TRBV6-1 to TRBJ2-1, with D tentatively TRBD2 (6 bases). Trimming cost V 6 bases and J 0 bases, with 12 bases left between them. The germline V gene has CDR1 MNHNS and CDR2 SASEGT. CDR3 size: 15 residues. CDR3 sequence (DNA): TGTGCCAGCAGGCTAGCGTTGAGCTCCTACAATGAGCAGTTCTTC. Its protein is CASRLALSSYNEQFF.

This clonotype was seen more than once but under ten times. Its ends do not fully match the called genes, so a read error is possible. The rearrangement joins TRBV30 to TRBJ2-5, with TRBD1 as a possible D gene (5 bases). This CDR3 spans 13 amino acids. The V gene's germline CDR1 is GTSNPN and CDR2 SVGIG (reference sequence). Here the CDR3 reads CAWMGRSQEAQYF. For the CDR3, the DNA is TGTGCCTGGATGGGGCGGAGCCAAGAGGCCCAGTACTTC.

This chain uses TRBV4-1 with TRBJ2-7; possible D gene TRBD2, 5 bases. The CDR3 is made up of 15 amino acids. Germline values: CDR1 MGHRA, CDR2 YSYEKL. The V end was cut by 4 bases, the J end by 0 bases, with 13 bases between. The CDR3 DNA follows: TGCGCCAGCAGCCCACTCTGGCGGGTCTCCTACGAGCAGTACTTC. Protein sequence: CASSPLWRVSYEQYF.

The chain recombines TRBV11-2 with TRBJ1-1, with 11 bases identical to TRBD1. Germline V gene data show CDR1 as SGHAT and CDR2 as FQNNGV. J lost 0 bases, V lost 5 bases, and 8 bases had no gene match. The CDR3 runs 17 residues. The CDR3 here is CASSRTGTGGMNTEAFF. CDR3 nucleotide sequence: TGTGCCAGCAGCCGAACCGGGACAGGGGGGATGAACACTGAAGCTTTCTTT.

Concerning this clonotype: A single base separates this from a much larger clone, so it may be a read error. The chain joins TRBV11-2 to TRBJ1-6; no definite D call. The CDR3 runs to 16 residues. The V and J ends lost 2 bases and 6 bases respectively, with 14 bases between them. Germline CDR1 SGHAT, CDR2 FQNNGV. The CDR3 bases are TGTGCCAGCAGCTTACGGTTCGGAGTCCGTAATTCACCCCTCCACTTT. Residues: CASSLRFGVRNSPLHF.

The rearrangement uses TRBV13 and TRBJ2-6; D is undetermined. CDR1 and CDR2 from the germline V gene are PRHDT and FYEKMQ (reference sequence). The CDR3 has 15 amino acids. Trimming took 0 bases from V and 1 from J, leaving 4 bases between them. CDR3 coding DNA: TGTGCCAGCAGCTTAGGGGAATCTGGGGCCAACGTCCTGACTTTC. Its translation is CASSLGESGANVLTF.

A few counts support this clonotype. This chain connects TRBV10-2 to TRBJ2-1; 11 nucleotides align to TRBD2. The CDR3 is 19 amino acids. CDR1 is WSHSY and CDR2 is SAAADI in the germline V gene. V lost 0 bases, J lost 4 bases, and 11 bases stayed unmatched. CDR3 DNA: TGCGCCAGCAGTGAGTCGGACCTAGCGGGAGGAACAACTTACAATGAGCAGTTCTTC. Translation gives CASSESDLAGGTTYNEQFF.

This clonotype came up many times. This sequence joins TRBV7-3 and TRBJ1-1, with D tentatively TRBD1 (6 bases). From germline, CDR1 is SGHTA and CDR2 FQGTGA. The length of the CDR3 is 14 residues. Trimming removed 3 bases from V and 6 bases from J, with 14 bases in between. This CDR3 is CASSLGGGMSEAFF. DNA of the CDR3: TGTGCCAGCAGCTTGGGGGGGGGCATGTCTGAAGCTTTCTTT.